The 23 T cell receptor beta chains reported below all come from one sample, sequenced in a study of T cells in Graves' hyperthyroidism and ophthalmopathy. There were TCR beta CDR3 regions amplified from RNA transcripts. HTBI primers were the set used in a first-round RT-PCR of the TCR CDR3. TCRdb independently ran MiXCR on the multiplex PCR reads; one entry per CDR3 protein. Of roughly 640,000 distinct CDR3 sequences in the sample, 16% were seen once. The source material was blood. These receptor sequences come from a woman aged 40 to 50 with Graves' ophthalmopathy.

A word on this clonotype: This clone may be a read error of a much larger clone one base away. The chain has TRBV6-1 and TRBJ1-5; 7 bases align to TRBD1. J lost 4 bases, V lost 6 bases, and 3 bases had no gene match. CDR3 length equals 13 residues. Germline V CDR1 and CDR2: MNHNS, SASEGT. CDR3 DNA sequence: TGTGCCAGCAGCGGGACAGAAAATCAGCCCCAGCATTTT. Its protein product is CASSGTENQPQHF.

The sample holds a few counts of this clonotype. A much larger clone lies a single base off, so this may be a read error. The chain combines TRBV6-1 with TRBJ2-2; a possible D gene is TRBD1 (5 bases). CDR1 is MNHNS, CDR2 SASEGT, per germline. This CDR3 spans 13 amino acids. The V and J ends lost 6 bases and 6 bases respectively, with 11 bases between them. DNA for the CDR3: TGTGCCAGCAGACCACAGGTCGCCGGGGAGCTGTTTTTT. It encodes CASRPQVAGELFF.

This clonotype was found a few times. V is TRBV12-3 or TRBV12-4 and J is TRBJ2-7, with D tentatively TRBD2 (6 bases). V shed 4 bases and J shed 5 bases, with 18 bases lying between them. The CDR3 sequence is 15 residues long. The CDR3 reads CASSSIAEGGNEQYF. For the CDR3, the DNA is TGTGCCAGCAGTTCCATAGCGGAAGGAGGGAACGAGCAGTACTTC.

This clonotype was seen many times. The V call is TRBV5-1, the J call TRBJ2-3; D not certain. This CDR3 is 15 amino acids long. V lost 0 bases and J lost 2, with 10 bases in between. Germline V gene data show CDR1 as SGHRS and CDR2 as YFSETQ. This CDR3 reads CASSLDGVPTDTQYF. CDR3 bases: TGCGCCAGCAGCTTGGATGGGGTTCCCACAGATACGCAGTATTTT.

The chain carries TRBV12-3 or TRBV12-4 and TRBJ1-5; D ambiguous. V was trimmed by 2 bases and J by 4 bases, leaving 6 bases between them. The CDR3 runs to 13 residues. The DNA for the CDR3 is TGTGCCAGCAGTTTATCCATAAATCAGCCCCAGCATTTT. The encoded protein is CASSLSINQPQHF.

In its sample, this clonotype was seen many times. J is TRBJ2-6 and V is TRBV18; D unclear. Germline V gene lookup returns CDR1 KGHSH and CDR2 LQKENI. Trimming removed 3 bases at V and 2 bases at J, with 11 bases between. This CDR3 has 16 residues. The CDR3 region is CASSPRLLAGANVLTF. The CDR3 region has the DNA TGTGCCAGCTCACCCCGCCTGCTAGCTGGGGCCAACGTCCTGACTTTC.

This clonotype was counted ten times or more. The CDR3 loop is CASSSLAEQFF. In nucleotides, the CDR3 is TGTGCCAGCAGCTCCCTAGCGGAGCAGTTCTTC. The rearrangement links TRBV11-2 to TRBJ2-1; TRBD2 might be the D (6 bases). CDR3 size: 11 residues. V dropped 4 bases and J dropped 10 bases, with 8 bases sitting between them. Germline V lookup: CDR1 SGHAT, CDR2 FQNNGV.

This clonotype was observed many times. The chain recombines TRBV7-2 with TRBJ2-7; 7 bases line up with TRBD2. The CDR3 consists of 14 residues. Germline assignment: CDR1 SGHTA and CDR2 FQGNSA. V lost 1 base and J lost 3; bases outside the gene matches: 3. CDR3 nucleotide sequence: TGTGCCAGCAGCTTAGAACTAGCGAACTACGAGCAGTACTTC. Amino acid sequence: CASSLELANYEQYF. Based on the CDR3 plus reference TRBV7-2 and TRBJ2-7, the full variable domain is GAGVSQSPSNKVTEKGKDVELRCDPISGHTALYWYRQSLGQGLEFLIYFQGNSAPDKSGLPSDRFSAERTGGSVSTLTIQRTQQEDSAVYLCASSLELANYEQYFGPGTRLTVT.

This clonotype was counted many times. V is TRBV18 and J is TRBJ1-4; unclear D gene. The CDR3 runs to 16 residues. V was shortened by 1 base and J by 8 bases, with 17 bases between the two germline ends. Germline V lookup: CDR1 KGHSH, CDR2 LQKENI. CDR3: CASSPLKSQTREKLFF. The CDR3, as DNA: TGTGCCAGCTCACCACTCAAGAGCCAAACCCGCGAAAAACTGTTTTTT. The variable domain in full, completed from reference TRBV18 and TRBJ1-4, reads NAGVMQNPRHLVRRRGQEARLRCSPMKGHSHVYWYRQLPEEGLKFMVYLQKENIIDESGMPKERFSAEFPKEGPSILRIQQVVRGDSAAYFCASSPLKSQTREKLFFGSGTQLSVL.

This clonotype appeared many times. In nucleotides, the CDR3 is TGTGCCAGCAGTTTGTTCACAGGGAGGCGAGAGACCCAGTACTTC. As protein: CASSLFTGRRETQYF. The genes are TRBV28 and TRBJ2-5; D tentatively fits TRBD1 or TRBD2 (6 bases each). This CDR3 region has 15 residues. The ends were cut back, 3 bases at V and 4 bases at J, with 15 bases in the middle. Germline values: CDR1 MDHEN, CDR2 SYDVKM.

DNA for the CDR3: TGCGCCAGCAGCCCAAAGGAGACAGGGGATTATAATTCACCCCTCCACTTT. Amino acids: CASSPKETGDYNSPLHF. The chain employs TRBV5-1 and TRBJ1-6; 8 bases are a match to TRBD1. CDR1 is SGHRS, CDR2 YFSETQ, per germline. There are 17 residues in the CDR3. With V trimmed by 4 bases and J by 4 bases, 10 bases remained unmatched. Full variable domain (rest looked up from reference TRBV5-1 and TRBJ1-6): KAGVTQTPRYLIKTRGQQVTLSCSPISGHRSVSWYQQTPGQGLQFLFEYFSETQRNKGNFPGRFSGRQFSNSRSEMNVSTLELGDSALYLCASSPKETGDYNSPLHFGNGTRLTVT.

The gene calls are TRBV6-1 and TRBJ2-1; 9 bases agree with TRBD1. The CDR3 runs 15 residues. Looked up from germline, CDR1 is MNHNS and CDR2 is SASEGT. The V gene end was trimmed by 5 bases and the J gene end by 7 bases; junction bases not matched to a gene: 9. CDR3 DNA: TGTGCCAGCAGTCCCCCGGGACAGGGTATGAATGAGCAGTTCTTC. This translates into CASSPPGQGMNEQFF.

This clonotype came up a few times. The chain couples TRBV6-1 to TRBJ1-1; D possibly corresponds to TRBD1 (5 bases). The CDR3 is 17 amino acids. The V end was cut by 2 bases, the J end by 0 bases, with 16 bases between. Germline V gives CDR1 MNHNS, CDR2 SASEGT. Here the CDR3 reads CASSERRGLSMNTEAFF. In nucleotides, the CDR3 is TGTGCCAGCAGTGAAAGAAGGGGCCTTTCTATGAACACTGAAGCTTTCTTT.

This clonotype was counted at least ten times. Relative to the germline gene, one junction end is altered; a read error may explain this. The chain combines TRBV2 with TRBJ2-7; 10 nucleotides align to TRBD2. The CDR3 sequence is 18 residues long. The germline V gene has CDR1 SNHLY and CDR2 FYNNEI. This chain's CDR3 is CASSEGSNFRLAGHEQYF. CDR3 DNA sequence: TGTGCCAGCAGCGAAGGATCCAACTTCAGACTAGCGGGCCACGAGCAGTACTTC. The full variable domain, in which reference TRBV2 and TRBJ2-7 provide the parts outside the CDR3, is EPEVTQTPSHQVTQMGQEVILRCVPISNHLYFYWYRQILGQKVEFLVSFYNNEISEKSEIFDDQFSVERPDGSNFTLKIRSTKLEDSAMYFCASSEGSNFRLAGHEQYFGPGTRLTVT.

In this sample, this clonotype turned up many times. The chain combines TRBV5-1 with TRBJ1-5; tentative D call: TRBD1 (5 bases). Germline V gene sequence: CDR1 SGHRS, CDR2 YFSETQ. The CDR3 runs to 15 residues. Trimming removed 2 bases at V and 1 base at J, with 10 bases between. The CDR3 DNA is TGCGCCAGCAGCTTATCGGGGGAGAGCAATCAGCCCCAGCATTTT. Translating gives CASSLSGESNQPQHF.

This clonotype was observed many times. The chain carries TRBV28 and TRBJ1-5; 9 nucleotides agree with TRBD1. V was pared by 7 bases and J by 0 bases, with 16 bases of the junction left unmatched. The CDR3 is 19 residues long. The germline V gene has CDR1 MDHEN and CDR2 SYDVKM. CDR3 residues: CASMPSGTGPFYSNQPQHF. As DNA, the CDR3 is TGTGCCAGCATGCCCTCCGGGACAGGGCCGTTTTATAGCAATCAGCCCCAGCATTTT.

The table lists this clonotype with a few counts. The chain recombines TRBV9 with TRBJ2-7; D possibly corresponds to TRBD2 (6 bases). Trimming removed 0 bases from V and 4 bases from J, with 11 bases in between. The germline V gene encodes CDR1 SGDLS and CDR2 YYNGEE. The CDR3 contains 14 residues. The chain's CDR3 is CASSVGGERYEQYF. Written as DNA, the CDR3 is TGTGCCAGCAGCGTAGGGGGGGAGAGGTACGAGCAGTACTTC.

The chain links TRBV20-1 to TRBJ2-7; D is ambiguous. With 2 bases removed from V and 0 bases from J, the gap between germline ends came to 8 bases. There are 13 residues in the CDR3. Germline CDR1 reads DFQATT; CDR2 reads SNEGSKA (reference sequence). CDR3 protein: CSARPGHSYEQYF. Written as DNA, the CDR3 is TGCAGTGCTAGACCCGGGCACTCCTACGAGCAGTACTTC.

The chain employs TRBV29-1 and TRBJ2-3, with D maybe TRBD1 (5 bases). This CDR3 spans 12 amino acids. Deletions cut 3 bases from V and 9 bases from J, with 13 bases between. Germline CDR1 reads SQVTM; CDR2 reads ANQGSEA. The CDR3 nucleotides read TGCAGCGTTGAGAAGGGGCCTAGGACGCAGTATTTT. Amino acid sequence: CSVEKGPRTQYF.

This clonotype was seen at least ten times. The chain combines TRBV2 with TRBJ2-7, with D perhaps given as TRBD1 or TRBD2 (5 bases each). With 6 bases removed from V and 5 bases from J, the gap between germline ends came to 17 bases. Germline V lookup: CDR1 SNHLY, CDR2 FYNNEI. This CDR3 has 14 amino acids. The CDR3 DNA reads as TGTGCCAGCAGGGACCACAGGAGAGGGGACGAGCAGTACTTC. Translating it yields CASRDHRRGDEQYF.

This clonotype occurred a few times. The chain carries TRBV2 and TRBJ2-7; D remains ambiguous. Germline lookup yields CDR1 SNHLY and CDR2 FYNNEI. The CDR3 is 13 amino acids. V was pared by 1 base and J by 4 bases, with 8 bases between. CDR3 nucleotide sequence: TGTGCCAGCAGTGAAGGCGAGTTTTACGAGCAGTACTTC. This codes for CASSEGEFYEQYF.

This clonotype was observed at least ten times. The V and J genes are TRBV5-5 and TRBJ2-7, with 7 bases matching TRBD2. This CDR3 is built from 17 residues. From germline, CDR1 is SGHKS and CDR2 YYEKEE (reference sequence). V trimming: 0 bases; J trimming: 3 bases; junction bases outside the gene matches: 12. The chain's CDR3 is CASSLAGASGSNYEQYF. As DNA, the CDR3 is TGTGCCAGCAGCTTGGCCGGGGCTAGCGGAAGTAACTACGAGCAGTACTTC.

Details on this clonotype: A much larger clone differs by one base, so this may be a read error. The chain joins TRBV15 to TRBJ2-1; D not resolved. CDR3 length equals 13 residues. The germline V gene encodes CDR1 LNHNV and CDR2 YYDKDF (reference sequence). The V gene lost 5 bases and the J gene lost 6 bases, with 11 bases spanning the gap. In nucleotides, the CDR3 is TGTGCCACCAGCGGGATGTCGGGCAATGAGCAGTTCTTC. It encodes CATSGMSGNEQFF.